The TCR beta chain described here comes from a study of T-cell reconstitution after alpha-beta-depleted transplantation in children. This clonotype came up a few times. V shed 5 bases, J shed 4 bases, and the junction held 15 bases outside the gene matches. The germline CDR1 and CDR2 sequences are SGHRS and YFSETQ. There are 19 residues in the CDR3. Unique molecular identifiers were incorporated when the TCRbeta library was constructed. TCRdb analysed the PCR reads with MiXCR anew, one entry per CDR3 protein. The sample shows approximately 390,000 distinct CDR3 sequences, about 11% of them seen only once.

The source of this sequence is a human donor who donated a stem cell graft to a child with acute myeloid leukemia. This chain connects TRBV5-1 to TRBJ2-2; TRBD1 agrees at 12 bases. Sequencing was performed on PBMCs from the stem cell graft donor, taken from the stem cell graft. The CDR3 DNA is TGCGCCAGCAGGAACCCGGGACAGGGGGCTTTCCCGAGCACCGGGGAGCTGTTTTTT. As protein: CASRNPGQGAFPSTGELFF.